This T cell receptor (beta chain) comes out of a study of patients and donors after allogeneic stem cell transplantation. One entry per CDR3 protein, called by TCRdb with MiXCR from the RT-PCR reads. The sample records about 110,000 distinct CDR3 sequences, roughly 35% being singletons. The CDR3 sequence is 17 residues long. Germline trimming cut 8 bases from V and 4 bases from J; bases unmatched to any gene: 16. V and J are TRBV12-3 or TRBV12-4 and TRBJ2-1; 8 positions match TRBD2. The sample comprised blood, either unsorted or a sorted T cell fraction (not recorded which). The receptor was isolated from a human donor who was either an allogeneic HSCT recipient or a stem cell or donor lymphocyte infusion donor (not recorded which). It is not recorded whose cells these are; they may come from a transplant donor. Here the CDR3 DNA reads TGTGCCAGCTATCCCTGGTTTATCAGCGGGAGATACAATGAGCAGTTCTTC. This translates into CASYPWFISGRYNEQFF.